This T cell receptor (beta chain) is from a study of blood T cell repertoires in COVID-19. Study-wide context: Samples came from the United States, Italy and Spain, spanning acute and convalescent COVID-19.

Sequencing used immunoSEQ multiplex PCR; TCRdb keeps in-frame clones, though not all of them. Found here are around 160,000 clones, roughly 86% of them singletons; the top ten hold roughly 0.95%. Concerning this clone itself: Other DNA sequences from this sample encode an identical CDR3 as well.

This CDR3 region has 14 residues. The germline gives CDR1 GTSNPN, CDR2 SVGIG (reference sequence). Trimming stripped 1 base from V and 2 bases from J, with 9 bases between. Sequenced input: peripheral blood. The clonotype comes from a man younger than 35 with acute or convalescent COVID-19. This chain connects TRBV30 to TRBJ1-5, with no clear D. CDR3 DNA sequence: TGTGCCTGGAGTGCGGGGATGGGCAATCAGCCCCAGCATTTT. The encoded protein is CAWSAGMGNQPQHF. The complete variable domain, with remaining parts taken from reference TRBV30 and TRBJ1-5, reads SQTIHQWPATLVQPVGSPLSLECTVEGTSNPNLYWYRQAAGRGLQLLFYSVGIGQISSEVPQNLSASRPQDRQFILSSKKLLLSDSGFYLCAWSAGMGNQPQHFGDGTRLSIL.